The next 24 T cell receptor beta chains were all read from a single sample in a study of control samples from healthy donors and cancer patients. Using immunoSEQ multiplex PCR, the repertoire was profiled, and TCRdb retains in-frame clones only, with some absent. The sample lists approximately 210,000 clones, about 89% occurring once. The sequencing sample was made of blood. The origin of the receptors is a man aged 25-45 years in good health.

This clone appeared a few times. J is TRBJ2-6 and V is TRBV9; 13 bases map to TRBD2. V trimming: 3 bases; J trimming: 4 bases; junction bases outside the gene matches: 4. Germline CDR1 and CDR2: SGDLS and YYNGEE. This CDR3 region has 17 residues. CDR3 sequence (DNA): TGTGCCAGCAGCGGTGGACTAGCGGGGGCAGGGGCCAACGTCCTGACTTTC. This sequence encodes CASSGGLAGAGANVLTF.

The chain recombines TRBV24-1 with TRBJ1-2; maybe TRBD1 (5 bases). Germline V CDR1 and CDR2: KGHDR, SFDVKD. The V end was cut by 12 bases, the J end by 4 bases, with 26 bases between. The CDR3 consists of 16 residues. The chain's CDR3 is CAVFRDRLLRVYGYTF. Written as DNA, the CDR3 is TGTGCCGTTTTCAGGGATAGGTTGCTCCGGGTCTATGGCTACACCTTC.

The chain carries TRBV5-1 and TRBJ1-1; 7 bases match TRBD1. The CDR3 has 15 amino acids. V shed 4 bases and J 2 bases; nucleotides not matched to a gene: 8. The V gene's germline CDR1 is SGHRS and CDR2 YFSETQ. CDR3 bases: TGCGCCAGCAGCCAAAGACAGGGACCTAACACTGAAGCTTTCTTT. It translates to CASSQRQGPNTEAFF. The full variable domain, rest sourced from reference TRBV5-1 and TRBJ1-1, is KAGVTQTPRYLIKTRGQQVTLSCSPISGHRSVSWYQQTPGQGLQFLFEYFSETQRNKGNFPGRFSGRQFSNSRSEMNVSTLELGDSALYLCASSQRQGPNTEAFFGQGTRLTVV.

In nucleotides, the CDR3 is TGTGCCAGCTCACCAGGGGGGAACAGTTATGGCTACACCTTC. Translated, it gives CASSPGGNSYGYTF. The chain uses TRBV18 and TRBJ1-2; a weak D match, TRBD1 (5 bases). The CDR3 is made up of 14 amino acids. Germline CDR1 reads KGHSH; CDR2 reads LQKENI. V was shortened by 2 bases and J by 5 bases, with 12 bases between the two germline ends.

This clone was counted once. This chain connects TRBV24-1 to TRBJ1-2; maybe TRBD1 (6 bases). The CDR3 consists of 16 residues. Trimming pared 7 bases from V and 4 bases from J, leaving 21 bases between. The germline CDR1 and CDR2 sequences are KGHDR and SFDVKD. This CDR3 reads CATSASTGQGGYGYTF. The DNA of the CDR3 is TGTGCCACCAGCGCCAGTACAGGGCAAGGAGGCTATGGCTACACCTTC.

V usage is TRBV7-9 and J usage is TRBJ2-7; D is perhaps TRBD1 (5 bases). The CDR3 extends over 12 amino acids. Germline loops: CDR1 SEHNR, CDR2 FQNEAQ (reference sequence). Trimming took off 5 bases at V and 3 bases at J, with 8 bases between the two ends. The CDR3 spells CASSDDSYEQYF. The CDR3 region has the DNA TGTGCCAGCAGCGATGACAGCTACGAGCAGTACTTC.

This chain links TRBV5-5 with TRBJ2-7; tentatively, D is TRBD1 or TRBD2 (5 bases each). CDR1 and CDR2 (germline): SGHKS, YYEKEE (reference sequence). The CDR3 is 18 amino acids. V lost 4 bases and J lost 2, with 25 bases in between. The CDR3 sequence: CASSPNLRGGQPTYEQYF. CDR3 DNA: TGTGCCAGCAGCCCAAATCTGAGGGGCGGGCAACCGACCTACGAGCAGTACTTC.

V and J are TRBV19 and TRBJ1-3; D remains ambiguous. V lost 5 bases, J lost 0 bases, and 8 bases lay in between. The CDR3 sequence is 14 residues long. Per germline, CDR1 LNHDA and CDR2 SQIVND (reference sequence). CDR3 sequence: CASSWGASGNTIYF. In DNA form, the CDR3 reads TGTGCCAGTAGTTGGGGAGCCTCTGGAAACACCATATATTTT.

The chain has TRBV19 and TRBJ1-4; perhaps TRBD1 as D (6 bases). V was clipped by 8 bases and J by 7 bases, with 17 bases between them. CDR1 is LNHDA and CDR2 is SQIVND in the germline V gene (reference sequence). This CDR3 spans 14 amino acids. In DNA, the CDR3 is TGTGCCAGTGCGAACGGAGGGGGGTCTGAAAAACTGTTTTTT. Encoded protein: CASANGGGSEKLFF.

The chain is built from TRBV5-6 and TRBJ1-2; 10 bases map to TRBD1. Germline CDR1 reads SGHDT; CDR2 reads YYEEEE. This CDR3 is 14 amino acids long. V lost 5 bases to trimming and J lost 4 bases; unmatched junction nucleotides: 5. DNA of the CDR3: TGTGCCAGCAGGGGGAGGACAGGGGGCTATGGCTACACCTTC. It translates to CASRGRTGGYGYTF.

The chain has TRBV5-1 and TRBJ1-1, with 11 nucleotides matching TRBD1. This CDR3 spans 16 amino acids. The germline V gene has CDR1 SGHRS and CDR2 YFSETQ. V lost 4 bases, J lost 0 bases, and 5 bases stayed unmatched. CDR3 sequence: CASSPGQGAVNTEAFF. The CDR3 DNA reads TGCGCCAGCAGCCCCGGACAGGGGGCCGTGAACACTGAAGCTTTCTTT.

The chain links TRBV5-1 to TRBJ2-1; possibly TRBD1 for D (7 bases). Trimming took off 6 bases at V and 3 bases at J, with 13 bases between the two ends. The V gene's germline CDR1 is SGHRS and CDR2 YFSETQ. CDR3 length: 14 residues. The CDR3 DNA reads as TGCGCCAGCAACCGCGGGACAGTCTACAATGAGCAGTTCTTC. It translates to CASNRGTVYNEQFF.

V is TRBV10-3 and J is TRBJ1-2; TRBD1 might be the D (5 bases). Germline V gene data show CDR1 as ENHRY and CDR2 as SYGVKD. Trimming left V 2 bases short and J 5 bases short, with 15 bases between. The CDR3 sequence is 15 residues long. The CDR3 region is CAISEGTSRRYGYTF. CDR3 coding DNA: TGTGCCATCAGTGAGGGGACCAGCCGACGTTATGGCTACACCTTC.

V is TRBV3-1 (or the pseudogene TRBV3-2) and J is TRBJ2-7, with D perhaps being TRBD1 or TRBD2 (5 bases each). Germline-derived CDR1 and CDR2 are LGHDT and YNNKEL (reference sequence). The CDR3 sequence is 15 residues long. Trimming stripped 3 bases from V and 6 bases from J, with 18 bases between. This chain's CDR3 is CASSHNPAGAGEQYF. As DNA, the CDR3 is TGTGCCAGCAGCCACAACCCCGCCGGGGCGGGCGAGCAGTACTTC.

This clone was observed a single time. The chain employs TRBV2 and TRBJ2-7; 15 positions agree with TRBD2. Germline loops: CDR1 SNHLY, CDR2 FYNNEI. The V gene end was trimmed by 8 bases and the J gene end by 4 bases; junction bases not matched to a gene: 9. The CDR3 loop spans 16 amino acids. DNA for the CDR3: TGTGCCAGCGGACTAGCGGGGGGGGCCCTTTTATACGAGCAGTACTTC. Translated, it gives CASGLAGGALLYEQYF.

The chain is built from TRBV6-5 and TRBJ2-3; the match to TRBD1 covers 9 bases. The CDR3 is made up of 14 amino acids. Germline CDR1 is MNHEY and CDR2 is SVGAGI. With 7 bases clipped from V and 3 bases from J, the junction kept 5 bases outside the gene matches. The CDR3 loop reads CASTTGGRTDTQYF. CDR3 DNA: TGTGCCAGCACAACAGGGGGCCGGACAGATACGCAGTATTTT.

The chain is built from TRBV6-5 and TRBJ2-7; D is unresolved. CDR3 length equals 13 residues. Trimming stripped 6 bases from V and 5 bases from J, with 14 bases between. Per germline, CDR1 MNHEY and CDR2 SVGAGI. CDR3 loop: CASRRAVADEQYF. Here the CDR3 DNA reads TGTGCCAGCAGGAGAGCAGTCGCCGACGAGCAGTACTTC.

On this clone itself: Within the sample, other DNA sequences also encode this same CDR3. The chain links TRBV5-1 to TRBJ2-3; D is uncertain. Germline V gives CDR1 SGHRS, CDR2 YFSETQ. The CDR3 spans 14 residues. Deletions cut 0 bases from V and 2 bases from J, with 7 bases between. The CDR3 DNA reads as TGCGCCAGCAGCTTGGACCGGTCCACAGATACGCAGTATTTT. It specifies CASSLDRSTDTQYF.

CDR3: CATSRGRTNTGELFF. As DNA, the CDR3 is TGTGCCACCAGCAGAGGCAGGACGAACACCGGGGAGCTGTTTTTT. V usage is TRBV15 and J usage is TRBJ2-2; D remains unclear. Trimming pared 1 base from V and 0 bases from J, leaving 6 bases between. The CDR3 has 15 amino acids. CDR1 and CDR2 from the germline V gene are LNHNV and YYDKDF (reference sequence). Full variable domain (rest looked up from reference TRBV15 and TRBJ2-2): DAMVIQNPRYQVTQFGKPVTLSCSQTLNHNVMYWYQQKSSQAPKLLFHYYDKDFNNEADTPDNFQSRRPNTSFCFLDIRSPGLGDTAMYLCATSRGRTNTGELFFGEGSRLTVL.

The rearrangement uses TRBV11-2 and TRBJ2-1, with D perhaps being TRBD1 or TRBD2 (5 bases each). Per the germline V gene, CDR1 is SGHAT and CDR2 is FQNNGV. The CDR3 is 14 amino acids. V was trimmed by 4 bases and J by 6 bases, leaving 13 bases between them. CDR3 coding DNA: TGTGCCAGCAGCTCAAGGGGACCCCTCAATGAGCAGTTCTTC. Its protein product is CASSSRGPLNEQFF. Looking up the rest from reference TRBV11-2 and TRBJ2-1 gives the full variable domain: EAGVAQSPRYKIIEKRQSVAFWCNPISGHATLYWYQQILGQGPKLLIQFQNNGVVDDSQLPKDRFSAERLKGVDSTLKIQPAKLEDSAVYLCASSSRGPLNEQFFGPGTRLTVL.

V gene TRBV7-8 combines with J gene TRBJ2-2; no firm D call. CDR1 and CDR2 (germline): SGHVS, FQNEAQ. CDR3 length: 16 amino acids. The ends were cut back, 5 bases at V and 1 base at J, with 14 bases in the middle. The CDR3 is CASSPWAGENTGELFF. CDR3 DNA: TGTGCCAGCAGCCCCTGGGCAGGAGAGAACACCGGGGAGCTGTTTTTT.

The chain recombines TRBV5-1 with TRBJ1-1; the match to TRBD1 covers 7 bases. Germline V gene lookup returns CDR1 SGHRS and CDR2 YFSETQ. The CDR3 spans 16 residues. V shed 0 bases and J 6 bases; nucleotides not matched to a gene: 11. The CDR3 bases are TGCGCCAGCAGCTTGGCACCCGCGGCAGGGGGTTCTGAAGCTTTCTTT. Translated, it gives CASSLAPAAGGSEAFF.

The rearrangement links TRBV6-2 or TRBV6-3 to TRBJ2-4; the match to TRBD2 covers 15 bases. With V trimmed by 4 bases and J by 6 bases, 7 bases remained unmatched. This CDR3 contains 17 residues. Germline CDR1 and CDR2: MNHEY and SVGEGT. CDR3 coding DNA: TGTGCCAGCAGTTCCATCGGACTAGCGGGGGGGCCAAACATTCAGTACTTC. Translating it yields CASSSIGLAGGPNIQYF.

This rearrangement joins TRBV7-9 to TRBJ1-3; D is uncertain. V was pared by 0 bases and J by 1 base, with 10 bases between. The V gene's germline CDR1 is SEHNR and CDR2 FQNEAQ (reference sequence). The CDR3 runs to 16 residues. The CDR3 nucleotides are TGTGCCAGCAGCTTAGCGGCGGGCCAATCTGGAAACACCATATATTTT. Translated, it gives CASSLAAGQSGNTIYF.